This T cell receptor (beta chain) is from a study of CD8 T cells in ankylosing spondylitis. Using quantitative 5'-RACE with molecular barcodes, the authors made TCR beta libraries. MiXCR, run by TCRdb on the 5' RACE reads, gives a single entry per CDR3 protein. The sample has fewer than 250,000 distinct CDR3 sequences, about 30% seen once. The CDR3 extends over 14 amino acids. The germline V gene encodes CDR1 ENHRY and CDR2 SYGVKD. With 3 bases removed from V and 5 bases from J, the gap between germline ends came to 13 bases. This clonotype was found many times. Its antigen remains unidentified. General study points: Reported data indicate significant enrichment of disease-linked clones within matched ankylosing spondylitis synovial fluid.

The material sequenced was blood, either unsorted or a sorted T cell fraction (not recorded which). The chain joins TRBV10-3 to TRBJ2-5, with D possibly matching TRBD2 (7 bases). The receptor was isolated from a male donor with ankylosing spondylitis or in good health (not recorded which). The CDR3 protein is CAISEVGGEETQYF. Written as DNA, the CDR3 is TGTGCCATCAGTGAAGTAGGGGGGGAGGAGACCCAGTACTTC.